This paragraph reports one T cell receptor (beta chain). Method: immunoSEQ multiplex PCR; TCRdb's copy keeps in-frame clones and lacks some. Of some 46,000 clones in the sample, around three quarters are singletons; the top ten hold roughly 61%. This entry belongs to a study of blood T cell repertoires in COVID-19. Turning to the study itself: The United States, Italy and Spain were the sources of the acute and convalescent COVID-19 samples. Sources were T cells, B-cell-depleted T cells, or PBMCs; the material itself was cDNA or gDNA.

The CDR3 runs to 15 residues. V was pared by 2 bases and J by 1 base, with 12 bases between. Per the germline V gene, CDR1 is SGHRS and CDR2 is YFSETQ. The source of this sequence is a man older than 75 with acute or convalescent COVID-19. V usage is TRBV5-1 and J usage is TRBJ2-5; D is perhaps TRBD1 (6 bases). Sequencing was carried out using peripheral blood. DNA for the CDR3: TGCGCCAGCAGCTTAGGGGGAGTTGGCCAAGAGACCCAGTACTTC. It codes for CASSLGGVGQETQYF.